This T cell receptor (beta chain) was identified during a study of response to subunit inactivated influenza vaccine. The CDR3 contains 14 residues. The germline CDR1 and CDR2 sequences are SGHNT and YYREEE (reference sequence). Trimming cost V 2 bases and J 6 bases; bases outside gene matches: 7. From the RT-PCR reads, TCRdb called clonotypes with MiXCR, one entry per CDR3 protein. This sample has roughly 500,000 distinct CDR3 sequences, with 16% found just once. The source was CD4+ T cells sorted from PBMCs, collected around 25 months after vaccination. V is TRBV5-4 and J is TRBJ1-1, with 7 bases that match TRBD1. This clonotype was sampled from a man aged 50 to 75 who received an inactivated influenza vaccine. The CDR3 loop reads CASSLTGESPEAFF. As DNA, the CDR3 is TGTGCCAGCAGCTTAACAGGGGAGAGTCCTGAAGCTTTCTTT.